The clone carrying this TCR beta chain was counted at least ten times. Its target is unknown. Template switching added a universal primer binding site, and final cDNA carried unique molecular identifiers. TCRdb re-analysed the 5' RACE reads in MiXCR, keeping a single row per CDR3 protein. The sample holds 200,000 to 250,000 distinct CDR3 sequences, 9.5% to 15% seen once. Germline CDR1 and CDR2: MNHNS and SASEGT. The CDR3 is 16 residues long. With 4 bases clipped from V and 4 bases from J, the junction kept 8 bases outside the gene matches. The source of the sample is a study of identical twins. Study results and limitations: Where beta out-of-frame sequences were concerned, excess twin sharing was weaker. Within cord blood, abundant beta clonotypes carried fewer insertions, but memory repertoires showed no such trend. Findings came from cross-sectional statistics, without long-term follow-up of donors.

These data also featured in a second study, about yellow fever vaccine responses in identical twins.

This clonotype was sampled from a young woman in good health. The source material was memory (CD45RO+) T cells sorted from blood. The chain recombines TRBV6-1 with TRBJ1-4, with 8 bases aligning to TRBD1. CDR3 coding DNA: TGTGCCAGCAGTGTCTCCGGTGGACAGGGTAATGAAAAACTGTTTTTT. Translating it yields CASSVSGGQGNEKLFF.